The TCR beta chain described here comes from a study of cytotoxic CD8 clonotypes in ibrutinib-treated CLL. Overall study findings and caveats: Sampling time points were not equivalent between sustained-remission and progressing patients. Stable or contracted on treatment, public clonotypes were also uncommon. Circulating CD8+ T-cell counts were tracked by baseline clonality, which exceeded that of age-matched healthy donors.

Some clones are missing from TCRdb's copy, which holds only in-frame ones; the method was immunoSEQ multiplex PCR. The sample consists of about 140,000 clones, approximately 80% of them appearing once. V lost 3 bases to trimming and J lost 0 bases, with 9 bases between them. CDR3 length: 15 residues. Germline V gene data show CDR1 as MNHEY and CDR2 as SMNVEV (reference sequence). This clone was detected once. Antigen specificity is unknown. The chain carries TRBV27 and TRBJ1-3; a possible D gene is TRBD1 (5 bases). Material: PBMCs, obtained after 12 months of ibrutinib treatment. The TCR sequence derives from a human donor with chronic lymphocytic leukemia. DNA for the CDR3: TGTGCCAGCAGTTTGGACACGAGCTCTGGAAACACCATATATTTT. Its protein is CASSLDTSSGNTIYF.